Below, 23 T cell receptor beta chains from the same sample are listed, as sequenced in a study of cytomegalovirus exposure and HLA in healthy donors. The PCR made use of 60 Vbeta and 13 Jbeta primers. Profiled with immunoSEQ multiplex PCR; TCRdb holds only in-frame clones, not every one. The sample yields roughly 260,000 clones, approximately 85% seen once. The sample consisted of PBMCs. These receptor sequences come from a woman between 40 and 55 years old in good health and CMV-seropositive.

The rearrangement joins TRBV7-3 to TRBJ2-1, with 11 positions matching TRBD1. The germline CDR1 and CDR2 sequences are SGHTA and FQGTGA. The CDR3 totals 15 residues. Unmatched junction bases numbered 3, after V lost 5 bases and J lost 3 bases. CDR3 loop: CASSLGQGDYNEQFF. The CDR3 region has the DNA TGTGCCAGCAGCCTGGGACAGGGGGACTACAATGAGCAGTTCTTC. Supplemented by reference TRBV7-3 and TRBJ2-1, the full variable domain reads GAGVSQTPSNKVTEKGKYVELRCDPISGHTALYWYRQSLGQGPEFLIYFQGTGAADDSGLPNDRFFAVRPEGSVSTLKIQRTERGDSAVYLCASSLGQGDYNEQFFGPGTRLTVL.

The chain is built from TRBV28 and TRBJ2-7; the match to TRBD2 covers 11 bases. The V and J ends lost 4 bases and 7 bases, in that order; junction bases with no gene match: 15. Germline V lookup: CDR1 MDHEN, CDR2 SYDVKM. The CDR3 spans 17 residues. The CDR3 sequence: CASSSDRLAGSLFEQYF. CDR3 in DNA: TGTGCCAGCAGTTCGGATCGACTAGCGGGATCCCTCTTTGAGCAGTACTTC.

The gene calls are TRBV7-9 and TRBJ1-1; TRBD1 is a possible D gene (6 bases). This CDR3 spans 16 amino acids. With 1 base removed from V and 3 bases from J, the gap between germline ends came to 15 bases. CDR1 is SEHNR and CDR2 is FQNEAQ in the germline V gene (reference sequence). CDR3 amino acids: CASSLGGRGGYTEAFF. In nucleotides, the CDR3 is TGTGCCAGCAGCTTAGGGGGCAGGGGCGGGTACACTGAAGCTTTCTTT.

The chain carries TRBV19 and TRBJ2-7, with 13 bases lining up with TRBD2. With 3 bases clipped from V and 6 bases from J, the junction kept 14 bases outside the gene matches. The CDR3 totals 18 residues. Germline CDR1 and CDR2: LNHDA and SQIVND (reference sequence). CDR3 residues: CASSIGLAGAPWIGEQYF. CDR3 nucleotide sequence: TGTGCCAGTAGTATCGGACTAGCGGGGGCCCCGTGGATTGGCGAGCAGTACTTC.

V and J are TRBV7-3 and TRBJ2-7, with 12 bases matching TRBD2. The CDR3 is made up of 16 amino acids. The germline CDR1 and CDR2 sequences are SGHTA and FQGTGA. V lost 5 bases to trimming and J lost 1 base; unmatched junction nucleotides: 6. Here the CDR3 DNA reads TGTGCCAGCAGCCACGACGGGACTAGCGGGTCCTACGAGCAGTACTTC. It translates to CASSHDGTSGSYEQYF. Variable domain in full (rest from reference TRBV7-3 and TRBJ2-7): GAGVSQTPSNKVTEKGKYVELRCDPISGHTALYWYRQSLGQGPEFLIYFQGTGAADDSGLPNDRFFAVRPEGSVSTLKIQRTERGDSAVYLCASSHDGTSGSYEQYFGPGTRLTVT.

The V and J genes are TRBV30 and TRBJ1-6; TRBD1 is a possible D gene (5 bases). Germline CDR1 GTSNPN, CDR2 SVGIG (reference sequence). This CDR3 is 14 amino acids long. V was pared by 0 bases and J by 8 bases, with 11 bases between. This CDR3 is CAWSVGADHSPLHF. The CDR3 coding sequence is TGTGCCTGGAGTGTTGGGGCAGACCATTCACCCCTCCACTTT.

The V call is TRBV4-2, the J call TRBJ1-2, with unresolved D. Trimming removed 0 bases at V and 2 bases at J, with 10 bases between. CDR1 is LGHNA and CDR2 is YNFKEQ in the germline V gene. This CDR3 contains 15 residues. Here the CDR3 DNA reads TGTGCCAGCAGCCAAGAGGCAGGCGAAAACTATGGCTACACCTTC. As protein: CASSQEAGENYGYTF.

This clone showed up just a few times. The rearrangement links TRBV5-4 to TRBJ2-3; 8 bases align to TRBD2. Germline V gene sequence: CDR1 SGHNT, CDR2 YYREEE (reference sequence). After removal of 0 bases from V and 4 bases from J, the junction contained 7 bases not matched to a gene. CDR3 size: 16 residues. CDR3 bases: TGTGCCAGCAGCTTGGACGGGAGGGCCGGGGCAGATACGCAGTATTTT. It yields the protein CASSLDGRAGADTQYF. The variable domain in full, with the rest retrieved from reference TRBV5-4 and TRBJ2-3, is ETGVTQSPTHLIKTRGQQVTLRCSSQSGHNTVSWYQQALGQGPQFIFQYYREEENGRGNFPPRFSGLQFPNYSSELNVNALELDDSALYLCASSLDGRAGADTQYFGPGTRLTVL.

The chain couples TRBV5-6 to TRBJ1-1, with D perhaps matching TRBD1 (6 bases). This CDR3 contains 15 residues. Germline values: CDR1 SGHDT, CDR2 YYEEEE. V shed 4 bases and J shed 0 bases, with 13 bases lying between them. The CDR3 DNA follows: TGTGCCAGCAGCCTGGCGGGGGGCATGAACACTGAAGCTTTCTTT. This gives the protein CASSLAGGMNTEAFF.

The rearrangement joins TRBV11-2 to TRBJ2-3; D not certain. The V gene's germline CDR1 is SGHAT and CDR2 FQNNGV. V lost 5 bases, J lost 4 bases, and 10 bases lay in between. The CDR3 is 13 amino acids. The CDR3 loop reads CASSLERADTQYF. The CDR3 DNA follows: TGTGCCAGCAGCCTGGAGCGCGCAGATACGCAGTATTTT.

This clone has a single count. The chain recombines TRBV19 with TRBJ1-1, with TRBD1 as a possible D gene (6 bases). Deletions cut 7 bases from V and 1 base from J, with 16 bases between. Per germline, CDR1 LNHDA and CDR2 SQIVND (reference sequence). This CDR3 is built from 15 residues. The CDR3 DNA follows: TGTGCCAGTAAGACAGTAGACAGGAGGAACACTGAAGCTTTCTTT. This translates into CASKTVDRRNTEAFF.

Only a few counts were recorded for this clone. In nucleotides, the CDR3 is TGTGCCAGCAGCTCACCGGGACTAACGCCAGATACGCAGTATTTT. It is translated as CASSSPGLTPDTQYF. The V and J genes are TRBV7-6 and TRBJ2-3, with 7 bases lining up with TRBD2. The length of the CDR3 is 15 residues. V was clipped by 4 bases and J by 4 bases; unmatched bases: 8. Germline V CDR1 and CDR2: SGHVS, FNYEAQ.

The rearrangement uses TRBV4-2 and TRBJ2-2, with D maybe TRBD2 (6 bases). Germline V gives CDR1 LGHNA, CDR2 YNFKEQ. The V gene lost 3 bases and the J gene lost 6 bases, with 14 bases spanning the gap. CDR3 length equals 15 residues. The chain's CDR3 is CASSQGLGLAGELFF. The DNA of the CDR3 is TGTGCCAGCAGCCAGGGACTCGGGCTTGCCGGGGAGCTGTTTTTT.

The rearrangement uses TRBV28 and TRBJ1-5, with D unclear. There are 12 residues in the CDR3. CDR1 and CDR2 (germline): MDHEN, SYDVKM. Trimming removed 8 bases at V and 4 bases at J, with 9 bases between. The CDR3 spells CASVRTNQPQHF. As DNA, the CDR3 is TGTGCCAGCGTAAGAACAAATCAGCCCCAGCATTTT.

This chain uses TRBV11-3 with TRBJ2-1; D is possibly TRBD2 (5 bases). V gave up 1 base and J gave up 0 bases, with 7 bases separating them. This CDR3 has 15 residues. In germline, CDR1 is SGHNT, CDR2 YENEEA. The CDR3 protein is CASSLAGISYNEQFF. In nucleotides, the CDR3 is TGTGCCAGCAGCTTAGCGGGGATCTCCTACAATGAGCAGTTCTTC.

The chain links TRBV6-1 to TRBJ2-2; 12 bases are shared with TRBD2. CDR1 and CDR2 (germline): MNHNS, SASEGT. The CDR3 spans 17 residues. The ends lost 1 base at V and 5 bases at J; junction bases unmatched: 5. CDR3 sequence (DNA): TGTGCCAGCAGTGAAGGACTAGCGGGAGTTCGGACCGGGGAGCTGTTTTTT. Translating it yields CASSEGLAGVRTGELFF.

The chain links TRBV28 to TRBJ2-1, with 7 bases that match TRBD2. The germline gives CDR1 MDHEN, CDR2 SYDVKM. The junction had 7 bases not matched to a gene; V was cut back by 3 bases and J by 5 bases. The CDR3 is 15 amino acids. The CDR3 bases are TGTGCCAGCAGTTTTTGGCTAGCGGTTAACAATGAGCAGTTCTTC. This sequence encodes CASSFWLAVNNEQFF.

This clone was seen a handful of times. The rearrangement joins TRBV28 to TRBJ2-7; possibly TRBD2 for D (6 bases). Per the germline V gene, CDR1 is MDHEN and CDR2 is SYDVKM. V was cut by 6 bases and J by 4 bases, with 13 bases left in between. This CDR3 is 13 amino acids long. Here the CDR3 DNA reads TGTGCCAGCAGCCGGACTATAAGGTACGAGCAGTACTTC. Translation gives CASSRTIRYEQYF.

The V and J genes are TRBV11-2 and TRBJ2-3; 7 bases agree with TRBD1. The V and J ends lost 4 bases and 5 bases, in that order; junction bases with no gene match: 15. Germline values: CDR1 SGHAT, CDR2 FQNNGV. The CDR3 length is 17 residues. This CDR3 is CASSSPSRQGPGDTQYF. For the CDR3, the DNA is TGTGCCAGCAGCTCCCCCTCCCGACAGGGCCCTGGAGATACGCAGTATTTT.

The rearrangement links TRBV18 to TRBJ2-1; 15 nucleotides match TRBD2. CDR1 and CDR2 from the germline V gene are KGHSH and LQKENI. Trimming removed 1 base from V and 0 bases from J; junction bases left unmatched: 1. The CDR3 runs 18 residues. The CDR3 is CASSPRTSGRASYNEQFF. As DNA, the CDR3 is TGTGCCAGCTCACCACGGACTAGCGGGAGGGCCTCCTACAATGAGCAGTTCTTC.

The V and J genes are TRBV28 and TRBJ2-5; 8 bases are a match to TRBD1. Germline lookup yields CDR1 MDHEN and CDR2 SYDVKM. The V and J ends lost 6 bases and 0 bases, in that order; junction bases with no gene match: 6. There are 15 residues in the CDR3. The CDR3 reads CASSSGQANQETQYF. The CDR3 DNA reads TGTGCCAGCAGCTCGGGACAGGCTAACCAAGAGACCCAGTACTTC.

The chain uses TRBV19 and TRBJ2-1; TRBD2 matches 11 bases. Germline V CDR1 and CDR2: LNHDA, SQIVND (reference sequence). There are 15 residues in the CDR3. V gave up 4 bases and J gave up 9 bases; unmatched junction bases: 8. CDR3 amino acids: CASSSSGRASREQFF. The CDR3 coding sequence is TGTGCCAGTAGTAGTAGCGGGAGGGCCTCACGTGAGCAGTTCTTC.

The gene calls are TRBV7-2 and TRBJ2-1; 9 bases are a match to TRBD2. J was trimmed by 8 bases and V by 1 base; bases with no gene match: 3. The CDR3 extends over 14 amino acids. The germline CDR1 and CDR2 sequences are SGHTA and FQGNSA. DNA of the CDR3: TGTGCCAGCAGCTTAGGTACTAGCGGGTATGAGCAGTTCTTC. It yields the protein CASSLGTSGYEQFF.